A single sample is the source of the 12 T cell receptor beta chains below, sequenced in a study of T cell responses to AZD1222 COVID-19 vaccine. The table came from immunoSEQ multiplex PCR; TCRdb's copy has only in-frame clones and leaves some out. The table shows about 39,000 clones, with 88% occurring only once. Here the sequenced sample was peripheral blood, taken 28 days after the second dose of the MenACWY control vaccine. Receptors were obtained from an adult who received the MenACWY meningococcal vaccine as a control.

The rearrangement joins TRBV5-1 to TRBJ1-2; 8 bases are shared with TRBD1. The germline V gene encodes CDR1 SGHRS and CDR2 YFSETQ. This CDR3 has 13 residues. Trimming cost V 4 bases and J 3 bases; bases outside gene matches: 2. The CDR3 coding sequence is TGCGCCAGCAGCGTGGGACAGGACTATGGCTACACCTTC. Translated: CASSVGQDYGYTF.

V is TRBV15 and J is TRBJ2-3, with TRBD2 identical over 12 bases. The length of the CDR3 is 19 residues. Trimming cost V 5 bases and J 1 base; bases outside gene matches: 13. Germline V gene data show CDR1 as LNHNV and CDR2 as YYDKDF (reference sequence). In nucleotides, the CDR3 is TGTGCCACCAGCGGAACCGGGACTAGCGGGTGGCGAGGCACAGATACGCAGTATTTT. The encoded protein is CATSGTGTSGWRGTDTQYF.

This sequence joins TRBV5-4 and TRBJ2-7, with a possible D match to TRBD2 (5 bases). CDR3 length: 15 residues. Trimming removed 4 bases at V and 4 bases at J, with 18 bases between. CDR1 is SGHNT, CDR2 YYREEE, per germline (reference sequence). Here the CDR3 DNA reads TGTGCCAGCAGCCCGGACTTCGGGGAACCTTACGAGCAGTACTTC. Protein sequence: CASSPDFGEPYEQYF.

The chain's CDR3 is CSVGHGIGEQYF. CDR3 bases: TGCAGCGTAGGACACGGAATCGGCGAGCAGTACTTC. The chain has TRBV29-1 and TRBJ2-7, with D perhaps matching TRBD1 (5 bases). The germline CDR1 and CDR2 sequences are SQVTM and ANQGSEA. V was cut by 6 bases and J by 6 bases, with 15 bases left in between. CDR3 size: 12 residues.

J is TRBJ1-5 and V is TRBV6-5; TRBD1 might be the D (5 bases). The ends were cut back, 2 bases at V and 5 bases at J, with 16 bases in the middle. This CDR3 contains 16 residues. The germline V gene has CDR1 MNHEY and CDR2 SVGAGI. The CDR3 coding sequence is TGTGCCAGCAGTTACCATCTAGAGGGAGGGGATCAGCCCCAGCATTTT. Protein sequence: CASSYHLEGGDQPQHF.

The chain links TRBV7-9 to TRBJ2-1; 7 nucleotides match TRBD1. With 4 bases clipped from V and 0 bases from J, the junction kept 9 bases outside the gene matches. The CDR3 runs 17 residues. CDR1 and CDR2 (germline): SEHNR, FQNEAQ (reference sequence). CDR3 residues: CASSSTGTVSSYNEQFF. The DNA of the CDR3 is TGTGCCAGCAGCTCAACTGGGACAGTCAGCTCCTACAATGAGCAGTTCTTC.

This chain connects TRBV11-2 to TRBJ2-1; D ambiguous. Germline CDR1 SGHAT, CDR2 FQNNGV. Trimming removed 0 bases at V and 7 bases at J, with 10 bases between. CDR3 length: 14 residues. CDR3 loop: CASSLEGLLNEQFF. DNA of the CDR3: TGTGCCAGCAGCTTAGAGGGTCTGCTAAATGAGCAGTTCTTC.

The rearrangement uses TRBV15 and TRBJ2-1; D perhaps matches TRBD2 (5 bases). V was trimmed by 0 bases and J by 12 bases, leaving 9 bases between them. The length of the CDR3 is 12 residues. The germline gives CDR1 LNHNV, CDR2 YYDKDF (reference sequence). In DNA form, the CDR3 reads TGTGCCACCAGCAGAGATCGAGGGAGGCAGTTCTTC. Protein sequence: CATSRDRGRQFF.

J is TRBJ1-5 and V is TRBV6-5; D unclear. This CDR3 contains 14 residues. The germline V and J ends were trimmed by 6 bases and 0 bases, with 9 bases remaining between them. Germline lookup yields CDR1 MNHEY and CDR2 SVGAGI. The CDR3 here is CASRLDGSNQPQHF. The CDR3 DNA reads as TGTGCCAGCAGGTTAGACGGTAGCAATCAGCCCCAGCATTTT.

The rearrangement links TRBV12-3 or TRBV12-4 to TRBJ1-5; D uncertain. Trimming cost V 6 bases and J 4 bases, with 7 bases left between them. The CDR3 extends over 12 amino acids. In DNA, the CDR3 is TGTGCCAGCAGCAGAGGAAATCAGCCCCAGCATTTT. Translated, it gives CASSRGNQPQHF.

The J gene is TRBJ2-2, the V gene TRBV24-1; D remains unclear. V lost 1 base to trimming and J lost 8 bases, with 4 bases between them. CDR3 size: 12 residues. Germline CDR1 and CDR2: KGHDR and SFDVKD. The CDR3 protein is CATSDFGGELFF. In nucleotides, the CDR3 is TGTGCCACCAGTGATTTCGGGGGGGAGCTGTTTTTT.

The J gene is TRBJ2-7, the V gene TRBV28, with TRBD2 matching over 7 bases. V was pared by 7 bases and J by 4 bases, with 10 bases of the junction left unmatched. Germline V gene sequence: CDR1 MDHEN, CDR2 SYDVKM. This CDR3 spans 14 amino acids. CDR3 nucleotides: TGTGCCAGCATTGGAGGGCTAGCGGTATACGAGCAGTACTTC. Residues: CASIGGLAVYEQYF.